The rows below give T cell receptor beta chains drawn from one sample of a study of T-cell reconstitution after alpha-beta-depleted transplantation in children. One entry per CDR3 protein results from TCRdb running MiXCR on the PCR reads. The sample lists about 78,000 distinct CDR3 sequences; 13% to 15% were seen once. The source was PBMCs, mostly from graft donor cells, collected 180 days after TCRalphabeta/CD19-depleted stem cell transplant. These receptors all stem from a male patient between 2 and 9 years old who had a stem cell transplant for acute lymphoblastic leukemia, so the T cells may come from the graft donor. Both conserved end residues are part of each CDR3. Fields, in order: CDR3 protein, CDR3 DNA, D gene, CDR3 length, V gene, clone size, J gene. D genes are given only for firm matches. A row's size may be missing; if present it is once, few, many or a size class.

CASSDRKGYLRQGPSGNTIYF,TGTGCCAGCAGTGACAGGAAAGGGTACCTTCGACAGGGGCCCTCTGGAAACACCATATATTTT,TRBD1,21,TRBV25-1,.,TRBJ1-3
CASSRRSGHSSGANVLTF,TGTGCCAGCAGCCGAAGATCGGGACACAGCTCTGGGGCCAACGTCCTGACTTTC,.,18,TRBV12-3/TRBV12-4,few,TRBJ2-6
CASSLVTVAKNIQYF,TGTGCCAGCAGCTTGGTAACAGTAGCCAAAAACATTCAGTACTTC,.,15,TRBV5-6,.,TRBJ2-4
CASSSTGTGGLDTHYF,TGTGCCAGCAGCTCCACCGGGACAGGGGGCCTGGATACGCACTATTTT,TRBD1,16,TRBV5-5,.,TRBJ2-3
CSASNREFNEAFF,TGCAGTGCTAGTAACAGGGAATTTAATGAAGCTTTCTTT,.,13,TRBV20-1,few,TRBJ1-1
CSAVSGRRGNEQFF,TGCAGTGCCGTAAGCGGGAGGAGGGGGAATGAGCAGTTCTTC,TRBD2,14,TRBV20-1,many,TRBJ2-1
CASSPTTGLPYEQYF,TGTGCCAGCAGCCCCACGACAGGGTTGCCCTACGAGCAGTACTTC,TRBD1,15,TRBV11-2,few,TRBJ2-7
CASSRDRNTEAFF,TGTGCCAGCAGCCGGGACAGGAACACTGAAGCTTTCTTT,TRBD1,13,TRBV7-2,.,TRBJ1-1
CVSSFYGANVLTF,TGTGTCAGCAGCTTCTATGGGGCCAACGTCCTGACTTTC,.,13,TRBV5-4,.,TRBJ2-6
CASSLAMSIGETQYF,TGTGCCAGCAGCTTAGCGATGTCTATAGGGGAGACCCAGTACTTC,.,15,TRBV7-8,few,TRBJ2-5
CSARSGSGTDTQYF,TGCAGTGCTAGAAGCGGGAGCGGCACAGATACGCAGTATTTT,TRBD2,14,TRBV20-1,many,TRBJ2-3
CSAITDSSGNTIYF,TGCAGTGCTATAACAGACAGCTCTGGAAACACCATATATTTT,.,14,TRBV20-1,many,TRBJ1-3
CASIPGRYTEAFF,TGTGCCAGCATCCCCGGACGGTACACTGAAGCTTTCTTT,.,13,TRBV7-2,.,TRBJ1-1
CASSPHLRAEVATDTQYF,TGTGCCAGCAGCCCCCACTTGAGAGCGGAGGTGGCCACAGATACGCAGTATTTT,.,18,TRBV4-2,.,TRBJ2-3
CASSLTDGYEQYF,TGCGCCAGCAGCTTGACAGATGGATACGAGCAGTACTTC,.,13,TRBV5-1,few,TRBJ2-7
CSARVARGQGGTQYF,TGCAGTGCTAGAGTGGCCAGGGGGCAAGGAGGGACCCAGTACTTC,TRBD1,15,TRBV20-1,.,TRBJ2-5
CASSFSYRGRSDGYTF,TGTGCCAGCAGCTTCTCCTACAGGGGACGCTCAGATGGCTACACCTTC,TRBD1,16,TRBV11-3,few,TRBJ1-2
CASSLDRGANTDTQYF,TGTGCCAGCAGCTTAGATCGAGGAGCAAACACAGATACGCAGTATTTT,.,16,TRBV7-2,.,TRBJ2-3
CASSLARGPGRGEQFF,TGTGCCAGCAGTTTAGCCCGGGGCCCAGGGAGAGGTGAGCAGTTCTTC,.,16,TRBV12-3/TRBV12-4,many,TRBJ2-1
CASSRPGSPLHF,TGTGCCAGCAGTCGCCCGGGGAGCCCCCTCCACTTT,.,12,TRBV6-5,.,TRBJ1-6
CASSLAVKWMADTQYF,TGCGCCAGCAGCTTGGCGGTGAAGTGGATGGCAGATACGCAGTATTTT,.,16,TRBV5-1,few,TRBJ2-3
CASSQEAGGPYNEQFF,TGTGCCAGCAGCCAAGAGGCGGGAGGACCCTACAATGAGCAGTTCTTC,TRBD2,16,TRBV4-2,few,TRBJ2-1
CATSRDLGETQYF,TGTGCCACCAGCAGAGATCTGGGAGAGACCCAGTACTTC,.,13,TRBV15,.,TRBJ2-5
CASGRGRPYGYTF,TGCGCCAGCGGCCGCGGGAGGCCCTATGGCTACACCTTC,.,13,TRBV5-1,few,TRBJ1-2
CASRDRFSTDTQYF,TGCGCCAGCAGGGACAGGTTCTCCACAGATACGCAGTATTTT,TRBD1,14,TRBV5-1,.,TRBJ2-3
CASSSGQGPNYEQYF,TGTGCCAGCAGCTCGGGACAGGGACCTAACTACGAGCAGTACTTC,TRBD1,15,TRBV7-2,.,TRBJ2-7
CASSKGRGNTEAFF,TGTGCCAGCAGCAAGGGCAGGGGGAACACTGAAGCTTTCTTT,.,14,TRBV27,many,TRBJ1-1
CASSPRDGRISPLHF,TGCGCCAGCAGCCCCAGGGACGGGCGAATTTCACCCCTCCACTTT,.,15,TRBV5-1,.,TRBJ1-6
CSARLGKAGEQYF,TGCAGTGCTAGACTCGGGAAGGCGGGCGAGCAGTACTTC,.,13,TRBV20-1,.,TRBJ2-7
CASSWGGGRYEQYF,TGTGCCAGCAGCTGGGGGGGCGGGCGCTACGAGCAGTACTTC,.,14,TRBV5-8,many,TRBJ2-7
CASSLAPGGRNSPLHF,TGCGCCAGCAGCTTGGCCCCGGGGGGCAGAAATTCACCCCTCCACTTT,.,16,TRBV5-1,few,TRBJ1-6
CASSPGTGTTYEQYF,TGTGCCAGCAGTCCCGGGACAGGGACAACCTACGAGCAGTACTTC,TRBD1,15,TRBV4-2,many,TRBJ2-7
CSAREAGTGGAGYTF,TGCAGTGCTAGAGAAGCCGGGACAGGGGGCGCAGGCTACACCTTC,TRBD1,15,TRBV20-1,.,TRBJ1-2